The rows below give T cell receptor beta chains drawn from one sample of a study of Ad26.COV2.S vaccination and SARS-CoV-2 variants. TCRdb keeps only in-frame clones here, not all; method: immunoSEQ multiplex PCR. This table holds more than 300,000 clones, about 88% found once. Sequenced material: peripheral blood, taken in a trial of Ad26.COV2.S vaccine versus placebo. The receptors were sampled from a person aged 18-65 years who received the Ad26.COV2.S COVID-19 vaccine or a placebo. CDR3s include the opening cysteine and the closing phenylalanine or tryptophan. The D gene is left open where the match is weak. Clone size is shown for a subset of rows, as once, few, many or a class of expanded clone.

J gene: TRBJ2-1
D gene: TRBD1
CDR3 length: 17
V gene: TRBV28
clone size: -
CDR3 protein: CASYSGTGLIFRDEQFF
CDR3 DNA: TGTGCCAGTTATTCCGGGACAGGGTTAATTTTTAGGGATGAGCAGTTCTTC

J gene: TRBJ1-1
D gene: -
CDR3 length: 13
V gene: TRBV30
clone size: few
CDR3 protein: CAWNPGGSTEAFF
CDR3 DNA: TGTGCCTGGAATCCGGGGGGGTCCACTGAAGCTTTCTTT

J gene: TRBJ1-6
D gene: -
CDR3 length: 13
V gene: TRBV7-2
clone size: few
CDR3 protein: CASSLGVNSPLHF
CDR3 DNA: TGTGCCAGCAGCTTGGGGGTTAATTCACCCCTCCACTTT

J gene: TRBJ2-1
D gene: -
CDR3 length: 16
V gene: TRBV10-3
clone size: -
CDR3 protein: CAIRSEAGGLYNEQFF
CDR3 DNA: TGTGCCATCAGATCCGAAGCAGGAGGGCTCTACAATGAGCAGTTCTTC

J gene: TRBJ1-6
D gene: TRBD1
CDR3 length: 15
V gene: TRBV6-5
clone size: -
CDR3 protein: CASNDRTGVGSPLHF
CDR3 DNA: TGTGCCAGCAACGATAGAACAGGGGTGGGTTCACCCCTCCACTTT

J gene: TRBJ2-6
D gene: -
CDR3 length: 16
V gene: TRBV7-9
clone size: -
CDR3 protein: CASSFPGSLGANVLTF
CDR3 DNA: TGTGCCAGCAGCTTCCCAGGTAGTTTAGGAGCCAACGTCCTGACTTTC

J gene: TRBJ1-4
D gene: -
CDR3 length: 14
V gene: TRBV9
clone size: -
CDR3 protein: CASSLPGRTEKLFF
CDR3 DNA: TGTGCCAGCAGTTTACCGGGACGGACTGAAAAACTGTTTTTT

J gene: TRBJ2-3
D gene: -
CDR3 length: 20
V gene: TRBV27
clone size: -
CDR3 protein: CASSLDRGYGGRLKLDTQYF
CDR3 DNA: TGTGCCAGCAGTTTAGACAGGGGGTATGGCGGGAGGCTTAAATTGGATACGCAGTATTTT

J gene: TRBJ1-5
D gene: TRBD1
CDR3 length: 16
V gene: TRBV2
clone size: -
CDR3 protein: CASSELGQGSNQPQHF
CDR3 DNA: TGTGCCAGCAGTGAATTGGGACAGGGAAGCAATCAGCCCCAGCATTTT

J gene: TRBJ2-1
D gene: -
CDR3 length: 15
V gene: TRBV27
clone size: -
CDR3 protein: CASSLLRVSYNEQFF
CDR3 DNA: TGTGCCAGCAGTTTACTCAGGGTCTCCTACAATGAGCAGTTCTTC

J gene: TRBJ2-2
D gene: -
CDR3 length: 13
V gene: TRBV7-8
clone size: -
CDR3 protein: CASSTRIPGELFF
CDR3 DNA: TGTGCCAGCAGCACTAGGATCCCCGGGGAGCTGTTTTTT

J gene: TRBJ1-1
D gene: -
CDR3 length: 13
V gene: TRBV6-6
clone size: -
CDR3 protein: CASVTGRNTEAFF
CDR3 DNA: TGTGCCAGCGTAACAGGGCGTAACACTGAAGCTTTCTTT

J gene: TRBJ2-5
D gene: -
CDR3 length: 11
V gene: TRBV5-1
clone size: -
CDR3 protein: CASSFGETQYF
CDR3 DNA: TGCGCCAGCAGCTTTGGAGAGACCCAGTACTTC

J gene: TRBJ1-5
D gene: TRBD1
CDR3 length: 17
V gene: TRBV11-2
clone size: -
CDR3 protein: CASRPGQGPNSNQPQHF
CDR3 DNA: TGTGCCAGCAGGCCGGGACAGGGACCAAATAGCAATCAGCCCCAGCATTTT

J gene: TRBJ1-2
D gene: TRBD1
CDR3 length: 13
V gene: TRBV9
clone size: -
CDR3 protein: CASSVGQGYGYTF
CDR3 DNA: TGTGCCAGCAGCGTCGGACAGGGCTATGGCTACACCTTC

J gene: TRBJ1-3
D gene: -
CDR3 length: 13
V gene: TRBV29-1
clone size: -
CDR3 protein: CSGSEGAGNTIYF
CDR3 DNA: TGCAGCGGATCGGAGGGGGCTGGAAACACCATATATTTT

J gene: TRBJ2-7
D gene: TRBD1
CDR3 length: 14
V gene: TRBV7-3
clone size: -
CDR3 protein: CASSGGQGSYEQYF
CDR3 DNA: TGTGCCAGCAGCGGTGGACAGGGTTCCTACGAGCAGTACTTC

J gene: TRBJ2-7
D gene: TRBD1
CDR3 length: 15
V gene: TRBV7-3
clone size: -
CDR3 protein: CASSLGTGKAYEQYF
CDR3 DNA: TGTGCCAGCAGCTTAGGGACAGGAAAGGCTTACGAGCAGTACTTC

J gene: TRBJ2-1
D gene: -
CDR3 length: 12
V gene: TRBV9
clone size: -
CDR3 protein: CASSVAGDEQFF
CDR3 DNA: TGTGCCAGCAGCGTAGCTGGGGATGAGCAGTTCTTC

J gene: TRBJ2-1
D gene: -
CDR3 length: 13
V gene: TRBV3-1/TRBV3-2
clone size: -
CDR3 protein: CASSRDLYNEQFF
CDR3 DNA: TGTGCCAGCAGCCGGGACTTATACAATGAGCAGTTCTTC

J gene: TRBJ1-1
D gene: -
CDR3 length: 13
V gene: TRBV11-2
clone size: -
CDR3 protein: CASSARDGTEAFF
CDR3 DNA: TGTGCCAGCAGCGCTAGGGACGGAACTGAAGCTTTCTTT

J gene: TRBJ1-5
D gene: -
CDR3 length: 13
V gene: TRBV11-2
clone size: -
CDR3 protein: CASSLDRNQPQHF
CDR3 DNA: TGTGCCAGCAGCTTAGATAGGAATCAGCCCCAGCATTTT

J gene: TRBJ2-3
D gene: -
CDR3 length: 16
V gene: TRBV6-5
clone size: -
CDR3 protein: CASSYSSQTTIDTQYF
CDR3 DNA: TGTGCCAGCAGTTACTCATCACAGACCACGATAGATACGCAGTATTTT

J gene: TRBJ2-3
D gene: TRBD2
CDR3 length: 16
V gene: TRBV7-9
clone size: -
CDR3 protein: CASSRGTSGNTDTQYF
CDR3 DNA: TGTGCCAGCAGCCGAGGGACTAGCGGGAACACAGATACGCAGTATTTT

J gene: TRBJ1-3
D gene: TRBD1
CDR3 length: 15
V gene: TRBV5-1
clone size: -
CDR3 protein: CASSQDRGAGNTIYF
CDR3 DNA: TGCGCCAGCAGCCAGGACAGGGGGGCTGGAAACACCATATATTTT

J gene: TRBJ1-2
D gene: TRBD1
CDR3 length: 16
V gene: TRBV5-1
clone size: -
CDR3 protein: CASRLNPGQGAFGYTF
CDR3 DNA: TGCGCCAGCAGACTCAACCCTGGCCAGGGGGCTTTTGGCTACACCTTC

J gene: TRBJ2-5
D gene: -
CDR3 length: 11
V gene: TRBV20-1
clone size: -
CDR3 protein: CSATIQETQYF
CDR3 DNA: TGCAGTGCTACCATCCAAGAGACCCAGTACTTC

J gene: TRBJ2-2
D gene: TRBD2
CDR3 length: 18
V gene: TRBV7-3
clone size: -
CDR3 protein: CASSRQTLAGGYTGELFF
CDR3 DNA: TGTGCCAGCAGCCGGCAGACCTTAGCGGGGGGATACACCGGGGAGCTGTTTTTT

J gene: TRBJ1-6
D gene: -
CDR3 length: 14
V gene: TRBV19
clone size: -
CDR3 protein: CASARSSYNSPLHF
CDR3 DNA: TGTGCCAGTGCCCGAAGCTCCTATAATTCACCCCTCCACTTT

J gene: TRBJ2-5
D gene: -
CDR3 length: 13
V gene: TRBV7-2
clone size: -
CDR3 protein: CASSSWAQETQYF
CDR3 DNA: TGTGCCAGCAGCTCCTGGGCCCAAGAGACCCAGTACTTC

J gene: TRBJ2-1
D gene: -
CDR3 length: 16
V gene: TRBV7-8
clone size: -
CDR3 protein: CASSRVSRKFYNEQFF
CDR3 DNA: TGTGCCAGCAGCCGCGTAAGTCGGAAGTTCTACAATGAGCAGTTCTTC

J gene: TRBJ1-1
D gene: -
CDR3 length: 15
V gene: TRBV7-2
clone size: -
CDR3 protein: CASSLILGSYTEAFF
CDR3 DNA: TGTGCCAGCAGCTTGATCCTTGGGTCCTACACTGAAGCTTTCTTT

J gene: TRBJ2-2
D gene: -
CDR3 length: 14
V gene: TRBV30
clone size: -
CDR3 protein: CAWSVQPVTGELFF
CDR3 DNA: TGTGCCTGGAGTGTACAGCCGGTCACCGGGGAGCTGTTTTTT

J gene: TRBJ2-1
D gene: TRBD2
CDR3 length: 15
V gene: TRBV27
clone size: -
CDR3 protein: CASSSGLAGVNEQFF
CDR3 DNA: TGTGCCAGCAGTTCGGGACTAGCGGGAGTTAATGAGCAGTTCTTC

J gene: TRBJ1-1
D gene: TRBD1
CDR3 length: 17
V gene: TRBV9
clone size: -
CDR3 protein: CASSVVAGGVGGTEAFF
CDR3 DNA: TGTGCCAGCAGCGTAGTTGCAGGGGGCGTCGGGGGCACTGAAGCTTTCTTT

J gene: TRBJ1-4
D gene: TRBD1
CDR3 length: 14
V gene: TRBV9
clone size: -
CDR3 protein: CASSNDRGTDKLFF
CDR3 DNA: TGTGCCAGCAGCAATGACAGGGGGACCGATAAACTGTTTTTT